This T cell receptor beta chain was found in a study of shared clonotypes between healthy human individuals. Study-level information: Plates per donor: three CD4 naive, three CD4 memory, two CD8 naive, one CD8 memory.

Some clones are missing from TCRdb's copy, which holds only in-frame ones; the method was immunoSEQ multiplex PCR. The table has hundreds of thousands of clones, 90% to 96% seen once. Study-level findings and limits: Sampling covered nothing but blood. Tissue TCR repertoires likely differ from those found in blood.

This clone was counted only a few times. What it binds is not known. The J segment lost 7 bases and the V segment lost 6 bases, leaving 11 bases of the junction unmatched. Germline-derived CDR1 and CDR2 are MNHEY and SVGAGI. This CDR3 spans 15 amino acids. This sequence was found in a woman aged 30 to 39 in good health. The J gene is TRBJ1-5, the V gene TRBV6-5, with 8 bases that match TRBD1. Sequenced input: naive CD4+ T cells sorted from blood. Subset here: CD45RA+ positively selected. This chain's CDR3 is CASSPGQGLGQPQHF. As DNA, the CDR3 is TGTGCCAGCAGCCCTGGACAGGGATTAGGGCAGCCCCAGCATTTT.